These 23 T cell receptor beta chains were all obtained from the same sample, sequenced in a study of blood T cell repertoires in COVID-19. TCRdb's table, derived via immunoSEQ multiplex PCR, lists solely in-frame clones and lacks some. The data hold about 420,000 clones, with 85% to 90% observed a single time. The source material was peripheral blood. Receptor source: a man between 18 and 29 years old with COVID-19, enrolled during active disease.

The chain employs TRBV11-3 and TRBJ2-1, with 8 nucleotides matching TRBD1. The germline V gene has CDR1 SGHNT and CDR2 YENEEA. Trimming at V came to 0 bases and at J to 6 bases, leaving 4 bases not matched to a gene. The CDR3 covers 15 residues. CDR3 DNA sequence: TGTGCCAGCAGCTTAGATGGGACAGGCCTCAATGAGCAGTTCTTC. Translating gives CASSLDGTGLNEQFF. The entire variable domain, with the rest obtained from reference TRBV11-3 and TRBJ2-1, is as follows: EAGVVQSPRYKIIEKKQPVAFWCNPISGHNTLYWYLQNLGQGPELLIRYENEEAVDDSQLPKDRFSAERLKGVDSTLKIQPAELGDSAVYLCASSLDGTGLNEQFFGPGTRLTVL.

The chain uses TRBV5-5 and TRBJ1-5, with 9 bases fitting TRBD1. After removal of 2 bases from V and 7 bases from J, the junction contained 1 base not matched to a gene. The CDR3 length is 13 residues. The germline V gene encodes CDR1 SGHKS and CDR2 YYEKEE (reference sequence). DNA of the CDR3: TGTGCCAGCAGCTTAGACAGGGGGCAGCCCCAGCATTTT. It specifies CASSLDRGQPQHF.

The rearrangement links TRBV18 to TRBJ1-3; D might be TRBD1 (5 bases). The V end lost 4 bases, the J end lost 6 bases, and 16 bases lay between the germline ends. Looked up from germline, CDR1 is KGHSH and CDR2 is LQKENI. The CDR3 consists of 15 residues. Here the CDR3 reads CASSRSGLRQNTIYF. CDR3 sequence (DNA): TGTGCCAGCTCACGCTCAGGGCTACGGCAAAACACCATATATTTT.

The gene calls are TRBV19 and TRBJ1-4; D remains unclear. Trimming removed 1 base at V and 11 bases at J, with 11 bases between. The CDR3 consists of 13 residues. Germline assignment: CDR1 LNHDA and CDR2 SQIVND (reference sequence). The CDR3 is CASSIGRDGKLFF. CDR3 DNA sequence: TGTGCCAGTAGTATAGGGCGGGATGGGAAACTGTTTTTT.

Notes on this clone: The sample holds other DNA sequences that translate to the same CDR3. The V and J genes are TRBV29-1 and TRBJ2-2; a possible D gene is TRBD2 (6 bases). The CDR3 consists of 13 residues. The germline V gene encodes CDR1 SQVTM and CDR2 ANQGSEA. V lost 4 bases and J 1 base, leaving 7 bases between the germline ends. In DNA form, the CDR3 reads TGCAGCGTTGCGCGGGGGAACACCGGGGAGCTGTTTTTT. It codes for CSVARGNTGELFF.

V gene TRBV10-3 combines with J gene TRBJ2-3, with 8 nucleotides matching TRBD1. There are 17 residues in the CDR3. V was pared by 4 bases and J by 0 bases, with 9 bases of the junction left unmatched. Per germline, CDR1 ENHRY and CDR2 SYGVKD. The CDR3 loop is CAISVPTGGRSTDTQYF. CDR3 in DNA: TGTGCCATCAGTGTCCCCACAGGGGGGCGAAGCACAGATACGCAGTATTTT.

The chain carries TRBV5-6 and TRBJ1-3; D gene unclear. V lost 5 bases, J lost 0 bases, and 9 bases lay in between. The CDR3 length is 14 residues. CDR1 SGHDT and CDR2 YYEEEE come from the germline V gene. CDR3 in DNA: TGTGCCAGCAGTTCGGGGAGCTCTGGAAACACCATATATTTT. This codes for CASSSGSSGNTIYF.

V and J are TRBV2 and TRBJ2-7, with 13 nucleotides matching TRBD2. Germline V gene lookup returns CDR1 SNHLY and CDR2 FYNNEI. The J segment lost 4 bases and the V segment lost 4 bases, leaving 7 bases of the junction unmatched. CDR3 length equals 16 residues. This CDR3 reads CASSGGLAGAGYEQYF. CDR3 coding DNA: TGTGCCAGCAGTGGAGGACTAGCGGGAGCAGGGTACGAGCAGTACTTC.

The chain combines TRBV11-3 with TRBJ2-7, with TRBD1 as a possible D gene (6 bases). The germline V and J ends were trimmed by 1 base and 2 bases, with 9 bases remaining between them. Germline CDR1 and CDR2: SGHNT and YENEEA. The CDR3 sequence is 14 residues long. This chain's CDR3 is CASSLVPGAYEQYF. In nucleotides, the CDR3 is TGTGCCAGCAGCTTAGTCCCAGGGGCCTACGAGCAGTACTTC.

The chain's CDR3 is CASSYAAIETQYF. The CDR3 DNA reads TGTGCCAGCAGTTACGCGGCCATAGAGACCCAGTACTTC. V and J are TRBV6-5 and TRBJ2-5, with D hard to call. Germline loops: CDR1 MNHEY, CDR2 SVGAGI. Trimming pared 2 bases from V and 4 bases from J, leaving 8 bases between. This CDR3 contains 13 residues.

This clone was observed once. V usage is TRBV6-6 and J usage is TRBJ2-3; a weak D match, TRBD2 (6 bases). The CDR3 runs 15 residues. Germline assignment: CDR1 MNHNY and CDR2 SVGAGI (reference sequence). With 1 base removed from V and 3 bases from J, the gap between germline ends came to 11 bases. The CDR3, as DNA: TGTGCCAGCAGTTACTGGGACTGGAGAACAGATACGCAGTATTTT. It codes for CASSYWDWRTDTQYF.

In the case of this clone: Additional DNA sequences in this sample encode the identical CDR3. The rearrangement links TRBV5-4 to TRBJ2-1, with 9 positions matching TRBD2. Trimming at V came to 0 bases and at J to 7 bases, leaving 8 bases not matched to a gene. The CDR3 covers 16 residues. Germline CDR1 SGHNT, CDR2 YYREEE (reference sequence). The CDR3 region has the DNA TGTGCCAGCAGCTTGGGTGCGGGAGGGCCTGCTAATGAGCAGTTCTTC. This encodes CASSLGAGGPANEQFF.

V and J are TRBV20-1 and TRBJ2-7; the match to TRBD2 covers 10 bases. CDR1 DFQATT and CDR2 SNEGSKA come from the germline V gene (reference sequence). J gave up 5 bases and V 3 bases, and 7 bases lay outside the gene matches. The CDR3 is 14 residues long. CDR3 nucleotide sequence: TGCAGTGCTAGTATTCTAGCGGGAGTCAACGAGCAGTACTTC. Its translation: CSASILAGVNEQYF.

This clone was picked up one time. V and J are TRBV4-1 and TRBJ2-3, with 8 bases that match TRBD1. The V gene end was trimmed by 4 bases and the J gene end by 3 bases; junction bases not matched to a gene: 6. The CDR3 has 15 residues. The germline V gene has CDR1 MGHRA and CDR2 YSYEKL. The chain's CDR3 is CASSLRDRGTDTQYF. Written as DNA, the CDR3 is TGCGCCAGCAGCCTACGCGACAGGGGTACAGATACGCAGTATTTT.

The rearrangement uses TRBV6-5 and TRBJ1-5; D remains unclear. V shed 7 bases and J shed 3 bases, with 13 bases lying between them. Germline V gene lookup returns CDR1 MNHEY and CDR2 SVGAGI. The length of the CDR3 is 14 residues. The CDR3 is CASKSSLFNQPQHF. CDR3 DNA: TGTGCCAGCAAGTCAAGCCTTTTCAATCAGCCCCAGCATTTT.

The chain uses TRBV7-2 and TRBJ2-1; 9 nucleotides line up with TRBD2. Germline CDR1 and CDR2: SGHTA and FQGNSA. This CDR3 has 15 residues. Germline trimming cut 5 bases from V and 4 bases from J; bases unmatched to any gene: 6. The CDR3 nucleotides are TGTGCCAGCAGCGAAGCGGGGGGCTTTTACAATGAGCAGTTCTTC. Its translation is CASSEAGGFYNEQFF.

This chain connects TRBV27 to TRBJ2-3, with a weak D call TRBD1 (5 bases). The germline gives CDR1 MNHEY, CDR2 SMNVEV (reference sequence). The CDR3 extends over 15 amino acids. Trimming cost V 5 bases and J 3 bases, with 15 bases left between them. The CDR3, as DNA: TGTGCCAGCAGTCTCGGACAAGGTTGGACAGATACGCAGTATTTT. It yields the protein CASSLGQGWTDTQYF.

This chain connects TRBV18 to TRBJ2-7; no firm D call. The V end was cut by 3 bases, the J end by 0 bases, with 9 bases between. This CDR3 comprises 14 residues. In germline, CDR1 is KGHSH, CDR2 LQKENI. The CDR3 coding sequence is TGTGCCAGCTCACCCCCCAGGTTCTCCTACGAGCAGTACTTC. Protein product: CASSPPRFSYEQYF.

CDR3 residues: CASRGTGKNIQYF. The CDR3 nucleotides are TGTGCCAGCAGGGGGACAGGGAAAAACATTCAGTACTTC. The chain carries TRBV12-3 or TRBV12-4 and TRBJ2-4; TRBD1 matches 9 bases. V shed 6 bases and J 4 bases; nucleotides not matched to a gene: 1. The CDR3 length is 13 residues.

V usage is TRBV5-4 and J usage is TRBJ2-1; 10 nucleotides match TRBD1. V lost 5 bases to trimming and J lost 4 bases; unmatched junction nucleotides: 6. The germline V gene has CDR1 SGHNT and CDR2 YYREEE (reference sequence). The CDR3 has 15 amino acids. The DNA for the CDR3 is TGTGCCAGCAGTTCGCCGGGACAGGGGTACAATGAGCAGTTCTTC. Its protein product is CASSSPGQGYNEQFF. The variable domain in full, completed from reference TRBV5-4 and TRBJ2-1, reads ETGVTQSPTHLIKTRGQQVTLRCSSQSGHNTVSWYQQALGQGPQFIFQYYREEENGRGNFPPRFSGLQFPNYSSELNVNALELDDSALYLCASSSPGQGYNEQFFGPGTRLTVL.

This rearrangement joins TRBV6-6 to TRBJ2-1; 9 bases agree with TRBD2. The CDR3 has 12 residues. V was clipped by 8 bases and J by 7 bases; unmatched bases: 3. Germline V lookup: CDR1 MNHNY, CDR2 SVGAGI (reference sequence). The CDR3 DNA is TGTGCCAGCCAGGGACTAGCAAATGAGCAGTTCTTC. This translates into CASQGLANEQFF.

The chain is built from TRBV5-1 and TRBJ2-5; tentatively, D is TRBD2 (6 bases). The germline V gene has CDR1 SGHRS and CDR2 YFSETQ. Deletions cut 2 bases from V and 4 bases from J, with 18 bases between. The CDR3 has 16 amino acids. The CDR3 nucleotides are TGCGCCAGCAGCTTACTGGGAATAGCGGTTTCAGAGACCCAGTACTTC. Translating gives CASSLLGIAVSETQYF.

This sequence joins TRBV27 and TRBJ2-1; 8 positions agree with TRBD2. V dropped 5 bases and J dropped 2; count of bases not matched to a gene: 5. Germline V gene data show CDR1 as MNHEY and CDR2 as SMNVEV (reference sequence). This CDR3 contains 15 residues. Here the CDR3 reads CASSPLAVAYNEQFF. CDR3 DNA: TGTGCCAGCAGTCCACTAGCGGTGGCCTACAATGAGCAGTTCTTC.